This T cell receptor (beta chain) was sequenced during a study of blood T cell repertoires in COVID-19. The method was immunoSEQ multiplex PCR; TCRdb's version includes in-frame clones alone and lacks a portion of them. The sample shows approximately 260,000 clones, 75% to 90% of them seen only once. Sequencing was performed on peripheral blood. This sequence originates from a man aged 50 to 60 with acute or convalescent COVID-19.

CDR3 residues: CASSEDRSLGNTEAFF. The CDR3 DNA reads TGTGCCAGCAGTGAAGACAGGAGCTTGGGGAACACTGAAGCTTTCTTT. The rearrangement joins TRBV2 to TRBJ1-1, with D perhaps matching TRBD1 (5 bases). Germline V lookup: CDR1 SNHLY, CDR2 FYNNEI. Trimming stripped 1 base from V and 1 base from J, with 13 bases between. The CDR3 loop spans 16 amino acids.